These 27 T cell receptor beta chains came from one sample sequenced in a study of shared clonotypes between healthy human individuals. Produced via immunoSEQ multiplex PCR; TCRdb's table is partial and in-frame only. The sample has 2,500,000 or so clones, 93% seen once. Sequenced: naive CD4+ T cells from PBMCs. Regarding subset: CD45RA+ positively selected. These receptors were collected from a man between 18 and 29 years old in good health. Some clones in this sample may be carry-over from other donors' samples.

V gene TRBV7-6 combines with J gene TRBJ1-2; D is unresolved. The CDR3 sequence is 16 residues long. Germline V lookup: CDR1 SGHVS, CDR2 FNYEAQ. Trimming left V 1 base short and J 4 bases short, with 16 bases between. The DNA for the CDR3 is TGTGCCAGCAGCTTAGGTTCCCCTCAAAGAGGCTATGGCTACACCTTC. Translated: CASSLGSPQRGYGYTF.

V and J are TRBV9 and TRBJ2-7, with D perhaps matching TRBD2 (6 bases). The CDR3 extends over 13 amino acids. Germline V gene data show CDR1 as SGDLS and CDR2 as YYNGEE. The V end was cut by 3 bases, the J end by 6 bases, with 13 bases between. The CDR3 here is CASSADAGGEQYF. The CDR3 bases are TGTGCCAGCAGCGCGGACGCCGGGGGCGAGCAGTACTTC.

In DNA, the CDR3 is TGTGCCAGCAGCTCCCCCCAAGTCCCTAAGCAGTATTTT. Translation gives CASSSPQVPKQYF. V usage is TRBV5-5 and J usage is TRBJ2-3; no definite D call. The V end was cut by 3 bases, the J end by 11 bases, with 16 bases between. The CDR3 contains 13 residues. In germline, CDR1 is SGHKS, CDR2 YYEKEE (reference sequence).

V usage is TRBV10-3 and J usage is TRBJ2-2; perhaps TRBD2 as D (6 bases). CDR3 size: 16 residues. The V end lost 8 bases, the J end lost 7 bases, and 23 bases lay between the germline ends. CDR1 and CDR2 from the germline V gene are ENHRY and SYGVKD. Here the CDR3 DNA reads TGTGCCATCCAGCGGGCCGCGAATACCGCGGGCGGGGAGCTGTTTTTT. Protein: CAIQRAANTAGGELFF.

V and J are TRBV6-1 and TRBJ1-2; D is ambiguous. The V and J ends lost 7 bases and 0 bases respectively, with 6 bases between them. Germline V gene sequence: CDR1 MNHNS, CDR2 SASEGT. The CDR3 is 12 residues long. The CDR3 DNA follows: TGTGCCAGCAATGGACCTAACTATGGCTACACCTTC. Translation: CASNGPNYGYTF.

The rearrangement uses TRBV5-8 and TRBJ2-1; D gene uncertain. V lost 0 bases to trimming and J lost 7 bases, with 8 bases between them. Germline assignment: CDR1 SGHTS and CDR2 YDEGEE. The CDR3 covers 13 residues. CDR3 nucleotide sequence: TGTGCCAGCAGCTTGGTCAGGCGGAATGAGCAGTTCTTC. Translating gives CASSLVRRNEQFF.

This chain connects TRBV19 to TRBJ2-2; D may match TRBD1 or TRBD2 (5 bases each). V was cut by 8 bases and J by 3 bases, with 13 bases left in between. Germline values: CDR1 LNHDA, CDR2 SQIVND (reference sequence). This CDR3 has 14 residues. CDR3 in DNA: TGTGCCAGTGACCGGGACGCGTACACCGGGGAGCTGTTTTTT. Translated: CASDRDAYTGELFF.

The rearrangement uses TRBV29-1 and TRBJ2-7; 9 bases agree with TRBD2. Germline lookup yields CDR1 SQVTM and CDR2 ANQGSEA. The CDR3 extends over 19 amino acids. Unmatched junction bases numbered 20, after V lost 5 bases and J lost 0 bases. In nucleotides, the CDR3 is TGCAGCGTTTCTTGGGGGGCATCCTGGAGCGGGAGGCCCTCCTACGAGCAGTACTTC. The encoded protein is CSVSWGASWSGRPSYEQYF.

The gene calls are TRBV7-3 and TRBJ2-3; TRBD2 might be the D (6 bases). Germline CDR1 reads SGHTA; CDR2 reads FQGTGA. The ends were cut back, 5 bases at V and 0 bases at J, with 12 bases in the middle. The CDR3 loop spans 15 amino acids. CDR3 in amino acids: CASSQGRSSTDTQYF. Written as DNA, the CDR3 is TGTGCCAGCAGCCAAGGGAGGTCTAGCACAGATACGCAGTATTTT.

The CDR3 DNA reads TGTGCCAGCAGCTCGAGGGGAGCGGGAGACTCCTACAATGAGCAGTTCTTC. Protein sequence: CASSSRGAGDSYNEQFF. The chain uses TRBV7-9 and TRBJ2-1, with TRBD2 identical over 8 bases. CDR1 and CDR2 from the germline V gene are SEHNR and FQNEAQ (reference sequence). CDR3 length: 17 amino acids. Trimming removed 4 bases from V and 0 bases from J; junction bases left unmatched: 8.

The sample holds one count of this clone. This chain joins TRBV7-9 and TRBJ2-5; 7 nucleotides agree with TRBD1. Germline CDR1 and CDR2: SEHNR and FQNEAQ (reference sequence). J was trimmed by 3 bases and V by 8 bases; bases with no gene match: 9. This CDR3 contains 14 residues. DNA of the CDR3: TGTGCCAGCGGACCGGTGACAGGGAAAGAGACCCAGTACTTC. Amino acids: CASGPVTGKETQYF.

V usage is TRBV5-1 and J usage is TRBJ2-6; no clear D. V was trimmed by 4 bases and J by 2 bases, leaving 13 bases between them. Germline values: CDR1 SGHRS, CDR2 YFSETQ. The CDR3 is made up of 16 amino acids. CDR3 bases: TGCGCCAGCAGCGAGGAGCACCATGCTGGGGCCAACGTCCTGACTTTC. It is translated as CASSEEHHAGANVLTF.

The rearrangement links TRBV6-5 to TRBJ1-6, with unresolved D. The germline V and J ends were trimmed by 6 bases and 3 bases, with 9 bases remaining between them. CDR3 length: 14 residues. Germline values: CDR1 MNHEY, CDR2 SVGAGI. CDR3 loop: CASSPERYNSPLHF. CDR3 DNA sequence: TGTGCCAGCAGCCCCGAGCGCTATAATTCACCCCTCCACTTT.

Comments on this clone: Different DNA sequences within this sample yield the same CDR3. The V gene is TRBV5-1, the J gene TRBJ1-3, with D unclear. Trimming stripped 0 bases from V and 0 bases from J, with 7 bases between. Germline loops: CDR1 SGHRS, CDR2 YFSETQ. CDR3 length: 15 amino acids. Written as DNA, the CDR3 is TGCGCCAGCAGCTTGGACGGCAGCTCTGGAAACACCATATATTTT. It translates to CASSLDGSSGNTIYF.

The chain couples TRBV21-1 to TRBJ2-3; whether TRBD1, the table's D call, matches the DNA was not checked. TRBV21-1 is noted as a pseudogene. The CDR3 length is 16 residues. The CDR3 protein is CASRPGYRVGTDTQYF. The CDR3 region has the DNA TGTGCCAGCAGACCAGGGTACAGGGTCGGGACAGATACGCAGTATTTT.

The rearrangement joins TRBV6-1 to TRBJ1-5; D ambiguous. V shed 8 bases and J shed 5 bases, with 13 bases lying between them. This CDR3 is built from 13 residues. The V gene's germline CDR1 is MNHNS and CDR2 SASEGT. The CDR3, as DNA: TGTGCCAGCTTAGGGAGCGAGCATCAGCCCCAGCATTTT. This gives the protein CASLGSEHQPQHF.

This clone appeared once. The chain couples TRBV5-1 to TRBJ2-3; D is undetermined. Per the germline V gene, CDR1 is SGHRS and CDR2 is YFSETQ. This CDR3 comprises 14 residues. Trimming shortened V by 2 bases and J by 14 bases, and 21 bases separated the two germline ends. The CDR3 sequence: CASSLSLTAARRYF. Written as DNA, the CDR3 is TGCGCCAGCAGCTTATCACTTACGGCAGCCCGGCGGTATTTT.

This chain joins TRBV2 and TRBJ2-4, with 8 nucleotides matching TRBD1. Germline CDR1 reads SNHLY; CDR2 reads FYNNEI. V trimming: 7 bases; J trimming: 3 bases; junction bases outside the gene matches: 11. This CDR3 is 16 amino acids long. As DNA, the CDR3 is TGTGCCAGCATGACCGGACAGGGCGCCGGCAAAAACATTCAGTACTTC. Encoded protein: CASMTGQGAGKNIQYF.

The gene calls are TRBV5-1 and TRBJ2-1; 12 bases line up with TRBD2. The CDR3 totals 16 residues. Trimming took 0 bases from V and 8 from J; bases not matched to a gene: 6. CDR1 SGHRS and CDR2 YFSETQ come from the germline V gene. CDR3 in DNA: TGCGCCAGCAGCTTGGTGACTAGCGGGAGAAATCATGAGCAGTTCTTC. Its translation: CASSLVTSGRNHEQFF.

The V gene is TRBV5-1, the J gene TRBJ2-4, with a tentative D call TRBD2 (7 bases). Trimming took off 2 bases at V and 5 bases at J, with 14 bases between the two ends. Germline CDR1 SGHRS, CDR2 YFSETQ. The CDR3 loop spans 15 amino acids. The CDR3 loop is CASSLRSGGENIQYF. For the CDR3, the DNA is TGCGCCAGCAGCTTAAGGTCGGGGGGCGAAAACATTCAGTACTTC.

The V call is TRBV29-1, the J call TRBJ2-7, with TRBD2 matching over 11 bases. The trim removed 6 bases at V and 7 bases at J, leaving 11 bases unmatched. The CDR3 consists of 14 residues. Germline V gives CDR1 SQVTM, CDR2 ANQGSEA. The chain's CDR3 is CSVRLAGPRGEQYF. DNA for the CDR3: TGCAGCGTCCGACTAGCGGGACCCCGTGGGGAGCAGTACTTC.

The chain combines TRBV5-1 with TRBJ2-2, with 9 bases matching TRBD2. The germline CDR1 and CDR2 sequences are SGHRS and YFSETQ. There are 20 residues in the CDR3. Germline trimming cut 1 base from V and 0 bases from J; bases unmatched to any gene: 13. Here the CDR3 DNA reads TGCGCCAGCAGCTTGTCCGTGGGTAGCGGGGGCCTAACGAACACCGGGGAGCTGTTTTTT. As protein: CASSLSVGSGGLTNTGELFF.

The rearrangement uses TRBV27 and TRBJ2-7; TRBD2 is a possible D gene (6 bases). V lost 6 bases and J 4 bases, leaving 16 bases between the germline ends. The CDR3 is 14 residues long. CDR1 and CDR2 (germline): MNHEY, SMNVEV (reference sequence). The CDR3 protein is CASRHPRREYEQYF. CDR3 nucleotides: TGTGCCAGCAGACACCCCCGGAGGGAGTACGAGCAGTACTTC.

V usage is TRBV7-3 and J usage is TRBJ2-2, with 7 bases fitting TRBD2. Germline V CDR1 and CDR2: SGHTA, FQGTGA. The CDR3 has 16 residues. With V trimmed by 3 bases and J by 0 bases, 4 bases remained unmatched. The CDR3 here is CASSFRAGTNTGELFF. As DNA, the CDR3 is TGTGCCAGCAGCTTTAGAGCGGGAACGAACACCGGGGAGCTGTTTTTT.

The chain is built from TRBV5-5 and TRBJ2-7, with 14 bases matching TRBD2. CDR3 length equals 17 residues. V lost 6 bases, J lost 5 bases, and 13 bases stayed unmatched. Germline values: CDR1 SGHKS, CDR2 YYEKEE (reference sequence). The DNA for the CDR3 is TGTGCCAGCACCACAAATTTCGGGACTAGCGGGAGTAACGAGCAGTACTTC. As protein: CASTTNFGTSGSNEQYF.

CDR3 nucleotide sequence: TGTGCCAGCAGCCTACAGCTTACCGCCCTCTATGGCTACACCTTC. Protein: CASSLQLTALYGYTF. The chain uses TRBV4-2 and TRBJ1-2; unclear D gene. The CDR3 has 15 amino acids. The ends were cut back, 4 bases at V and 4 bases at J, with 16 bases in the middle. CDR1 and CDR2 from the germline V gene are LGHNA and YNFKEQ.

The gene calls are TRBV6-6 and TRBJ2-1; perhaps TRBD2 as D (7 bases). Germline V gives CDR1 MNHNY, CDR2 SVGAGI (reference sequence). Trimming left V 2 bases short and J 2 bases short, with 10 bases between. The CDR3 totals 15 residues. CDR3 sequence reads: CASSYGGAAYNEQFF. Here the CDR3 DNA reads TGTGCCAGCAGTTACGGGGGGGCGGCCTACAATGAGCAGTTCTTC.